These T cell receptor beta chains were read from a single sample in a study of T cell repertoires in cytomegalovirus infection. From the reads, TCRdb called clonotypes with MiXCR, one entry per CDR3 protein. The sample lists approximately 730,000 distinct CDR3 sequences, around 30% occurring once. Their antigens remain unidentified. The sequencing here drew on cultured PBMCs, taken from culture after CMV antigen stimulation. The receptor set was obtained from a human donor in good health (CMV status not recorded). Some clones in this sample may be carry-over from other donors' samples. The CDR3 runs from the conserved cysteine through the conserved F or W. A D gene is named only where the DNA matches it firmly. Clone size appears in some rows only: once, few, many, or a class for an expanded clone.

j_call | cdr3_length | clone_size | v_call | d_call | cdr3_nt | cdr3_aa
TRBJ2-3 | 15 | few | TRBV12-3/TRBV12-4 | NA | TGTGCCAGCAGTTTTAAACCGTTGGGGGCAGATACGCAGTATTTT | CASSFKPLGADTQYF
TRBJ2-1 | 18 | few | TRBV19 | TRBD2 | TGTGCCAGTAGTATAGATAGGGCTAGCGGGCCAGGTACCCATGAGCAGTTCTTC | CASSIDRASGPGTHEQFF
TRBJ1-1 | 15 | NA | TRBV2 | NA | TGTGCCAGCAGTGCTGTGGGACGGATGAACACTGAAGCTTTCTTT | CASSAVGRMNTEAFF
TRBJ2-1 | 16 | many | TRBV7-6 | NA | TGTGCCAGCAGCTCCCGAGTGGCGGAGACGGGTAATGAGCAGTTCTTC | CASSSRVAETGNEQFF
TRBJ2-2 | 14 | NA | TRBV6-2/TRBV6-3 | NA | TGTGCCAGCAGTTACTCGATACGTACCGGGGAGCTGTTTTTT | CASSYSIRTGELFF
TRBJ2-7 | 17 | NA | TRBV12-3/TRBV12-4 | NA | TGTGCCAGCAGTTTATCCGGTCGGGGACGGGGTTCCTACGAGCAGTACTTC | CASSLSGRGRGSYEQYF
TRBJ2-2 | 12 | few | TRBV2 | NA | TGTGCCACCAATAGGGATCCCGGGGAGCTGTTTTTT | CATNRDPGELFF
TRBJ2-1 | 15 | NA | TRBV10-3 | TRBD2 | TGTGCCATCAGTGGACTAGCGGGACACAACAATGAGCAGTTCTTC | CAISGLAGHNNEQFF
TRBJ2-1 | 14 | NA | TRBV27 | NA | TGTGCCAGCAGTCCCCAGGGAGTATACAATGAGCAGTTCTTC | CASSPQGVYNEQFF
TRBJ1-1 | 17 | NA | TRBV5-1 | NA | TGCGCCAGCACTCGGGGGCGTTCGGGGTTCGAGAACACTGAAGCTTTCTTT | CASTRGRSGFENTEAFF
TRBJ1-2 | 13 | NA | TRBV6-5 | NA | NA | CASSFGPGTGYTF
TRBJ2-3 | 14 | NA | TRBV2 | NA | TGTGCCAGCGTTCTAGAGAGGGACACAGATACGCAGTATTTT | CASVLERDTDTQYF
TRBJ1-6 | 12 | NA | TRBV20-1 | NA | TGCAGTGCTCCCAGCCCTAATTCACCCCTCCACTTT | CSAPSPNSPLHF
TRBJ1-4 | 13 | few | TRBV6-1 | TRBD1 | TGTGCCAGCAGGGAGACAGGGAATGAAAAACTGTTTTTT | CASRETGNEKLFF
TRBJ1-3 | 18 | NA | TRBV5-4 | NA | TGTGCCAGCAGCTTGTCACTAGCAGGGGTCCCCTCTGGAAACACCATATATTTT | CASSLSLAGVPSGNTIYF
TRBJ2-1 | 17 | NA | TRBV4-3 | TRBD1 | TGCGCCAGCAGCCAAGGGTCCGGACAGGGGGGATACAATGAGCAGTTCTTC | CASSQGSGQGGYNEQFF
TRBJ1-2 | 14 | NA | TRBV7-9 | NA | TGTGCCAGCAGCTTAAGTTGGAAACCTATGGGCTACACCTTC | CASSLSWKPMGYTF
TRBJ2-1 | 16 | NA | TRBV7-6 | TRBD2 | TGTGCCAGCAGCTGGGTAGCGGGGCCGGGAGGCAATGAGCAGTTCTTC | CASSWVAGPGGNEQFF
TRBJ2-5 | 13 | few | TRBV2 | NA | TGTGCCAGCAGTGATTGGTCCCAAGAGACCCAGTACTTC | CASSDWSQETQYF
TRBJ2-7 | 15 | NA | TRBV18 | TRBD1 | TGTGCCAGCTCACCCGGGACAGGGTCTACCTACGAGCAGTACTTC | CASSPGTGSTYEQYF
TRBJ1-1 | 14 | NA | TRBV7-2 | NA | TGTGCCAGCAGTCGGATCTGGGGTAACACTGAAGCTTTCTTT | CASSRIWGNTEAFF
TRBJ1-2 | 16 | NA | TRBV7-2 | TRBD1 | TGTGCCAGCAGCTTAGTAGGGACAGGGGGAGGGTATGGCTACACCTTC | CASSLVGTGGGYGYTF
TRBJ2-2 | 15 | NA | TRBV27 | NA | TGTGCCAGCAGTTTAATCCAATCGAACACCGGGGAGCTGTTTTTT | CASSLIQSNTGELFF
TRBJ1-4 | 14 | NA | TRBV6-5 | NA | TGTGCCAGCAGTTCCCAAGGGGATGATGAAAAACTGTTTTTT | CASSSQGDDEKLFF
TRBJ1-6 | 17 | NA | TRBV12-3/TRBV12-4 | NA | TGTGCCAGCAGTTCCTCCAGGGTCATTCACGATAATTCACCCCTCCACTTT | CASSSSRVIHDNSPLHF
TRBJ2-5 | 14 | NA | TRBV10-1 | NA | TGCGCCAGCAGTGAGTCTATAGCTGGAGAGACCCAGTACTTC | CASSESIAGETQYF
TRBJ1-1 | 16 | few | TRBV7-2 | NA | TGTGCCAGCAGCTTAGCGATGGCAGGAGGGAGGGCTGAAGCTTTCTTT | CASSLAMAGGRAEAFF
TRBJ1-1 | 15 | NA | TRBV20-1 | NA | TGCAGTGCCAAAAAACCGCGGGACATTAGCACTGAAGCTTTCTTT | CSAKKPRDISTEAFF
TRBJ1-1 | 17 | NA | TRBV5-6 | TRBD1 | TGTGCCAGCAGCCTTTCTCGGGACAGGGGGCTAAGCACTGAAGCTTTCTTT | CASSLSRDRGLSTEAFF
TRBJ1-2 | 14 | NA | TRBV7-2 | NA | TGTGCCAGCAGCTTAAGCAGGGCGGACTATGGCTACACCTTC | CASSLSRADYGYTF
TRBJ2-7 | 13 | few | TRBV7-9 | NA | TGTGCCAGCAGCCCTAATTCGGATTACGAGCAGTACTTC | CASSPNSDYEQYF
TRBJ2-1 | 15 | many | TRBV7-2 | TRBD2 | TGTGCCAGCAGCGTTAGCGGGAGGTCCTACAATGAGCAGTTCTTC | CASSVSGRSYNEQFF
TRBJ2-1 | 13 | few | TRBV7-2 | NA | TGTGCCAGCAGCTCCCAAGGACGTAGCGGAAAGTTCTTC | CASSSQGRSGKFF
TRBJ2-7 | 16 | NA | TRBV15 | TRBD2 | TGTGCCACCAGCAAAAATTCCGGGGGGTCGGCCTACGAGCAGTACTTC | CATSKNSGGSAYEQYF
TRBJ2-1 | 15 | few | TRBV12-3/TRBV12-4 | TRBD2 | TGTGCCAGCAGTCCGGTCGGGGGAGGGTCTTATGAGCAGTTCTTC | CASSPVGGGSYEQFF
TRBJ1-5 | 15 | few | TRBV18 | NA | TGTGCCAGCTCAACCTCCGGCGCGTCCAATCAGCCCCAGCATTTT | CASSTSGASNQPQHF
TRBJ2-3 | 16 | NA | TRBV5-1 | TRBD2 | TGCGCCAGCAGCTTCGCTAGCGGGCCTAGCACAGATACGCAGTATTTT | CASSFASGPSTDTQYF
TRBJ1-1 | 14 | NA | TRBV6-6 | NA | TGTGCCAGCGGAAGGGGTGCGTTGCACACTGAAGCTTTCTTT | CASGRGALHTEAFF
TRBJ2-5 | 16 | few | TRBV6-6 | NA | TGTGCCAGCAGTTACTCGCAAGGCGGAGACCAAGAGACCCAGTACTTC | CASSYSQGGDQETQYF
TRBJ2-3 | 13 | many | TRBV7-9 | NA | TGTGCCAGCACCCCCCGAGAGAGAGATACGCAGTATTTT | CASTPRERDTQYF
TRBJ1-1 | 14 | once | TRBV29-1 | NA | TGCAGCGTCGTAACCGGGACAAAGTTCCCTGAAGCTTTCTTT | CSVVTGTKFPEAFF
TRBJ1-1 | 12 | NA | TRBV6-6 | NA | TGTGCCAGCACCGGGACCATCACTGAAGCTTTCTTT | CASTGTITEAFF
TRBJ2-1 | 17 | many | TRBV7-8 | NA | TGTGCCAGCAGCTTAGCGTTGGGTTGGAGCTCCTACAATGAGCAGTTCTTC | CASSLALGWSSYNEQFF
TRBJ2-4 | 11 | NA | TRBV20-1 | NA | TGCAGTGGCGCCCCTGGGAACATTCAGTACTTC | CSGAPGNIQYF
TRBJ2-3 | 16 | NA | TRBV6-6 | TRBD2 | TGTGCCAGCAGTTACCCGGGGGGGTTCGGCACAGATACGCAGTATTTT | CASSYPGGFGTDTQYF
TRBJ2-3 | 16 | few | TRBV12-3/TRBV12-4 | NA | TGTGCCAGCAAGGGATCTTGGCCTCATTTTGCGGATACGCAGTATTTT | CASKGSWPHFADTQYF
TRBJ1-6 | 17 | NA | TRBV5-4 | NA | TGTGCCAGCAGCTTGGTGGACAGTACATTCTATAATTCACCCCTCCACTTT | CASSLVDSTFYNSPLHF
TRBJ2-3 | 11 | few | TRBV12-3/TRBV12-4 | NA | TGTGCCAGCGTAGTTGGGGATACGCAGTATTTT | CASVVGDTQYF
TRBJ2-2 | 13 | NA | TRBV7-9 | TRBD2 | TGTGCCAGCACACTAGCGGGAGCCGGGGAGCTGTTTTTT | CASTLAGAGELFF